This TCR beta chain was captured by sequencing in a study of cytomegalovirus exposure and HLA in healthy donors. In the PCR, 60 Vbeta and 13 Jbeta primers were used. The data were produced by immunoSEQ multiplex PCR, yet TCRdb's version contains in-frame clones alone and is incomplete. The table has some 210,000 clones, approximately 82% seen once. This CDR3 spans 14 amino acids. The rearrangement uses TRBV21-1 and TRBJ2-6; TRBD1, the table's D call, lacks a check against the DNA. TRBV21-1 is labeled a pseudogene. The sample comprised PBMCs. This clonotype was sampled from a woman in her forties or fifties in good health and CMV-seropositive. CDR3 region: CASSFHSGANVLTF. CDR3 bases: TGTGCCAGCAGCTTTCACTCTGGGGCCAACGTCCTGACTTTC.